This is a list of T cell receptor beta chains from one sample in a study of cytomegalovirus exposure and HLA in healthy donors. Generated by immunoSEQ multiplex PCR, the TCRdb table keeps only in-frame clones and is missing some. The data contain around 150,000 clones, around nine tenths of them singletons. Sequenced sample: PBMCs. These receptors all stem from a woman aged 25 to 39 in good health and CMV-seronegative. CDR3s include the opening cysteine and the closing phenylalanine or tryptophan. The order of the fields is CDR3 DNA, CDR3 protein, J gene, clone size, D gene, V gene. D genes are given only for firm matches. The listing skips clone size in some rows; elsewhere it reads once, few, many or a size class.

cdr3_nt: TGTGCCAGCAGCCAAGGACAGGGGACCATGGATACGCAGTATTTT; cdr3_aa: CASSQGQGTMDTQYF; j_call: TRBJ2-3; clone_size: -; d_call: TRBD1; v_call: TRBV4-2
cdr3_nt: TGTGCCAGCAGCTCCAAAGGGACAGGGGGTGGATTGGGCAATCAGCCCCAGCATTTT; cdr3_aa: CASSSKGTGGGLGNQPQHF; j_call: TRBJ1-5; clone_size: -; d_call: TRBD1; v_call: TRBV7-8
cdr3_nt: TGCGCCAGCAGTGAGTCCGGCAGGGACTACGAGCAGTACTTC; cdr3_aa: CASSESGRDYEQYF; j_call: TRBJ2-7; clone_size: once; d_call: -; v_call: TRBV10-1
cdr3_nt: TGCGCCAGCAGCTTGGGTGGGCAGAAGAACACTGAAGCTTTCTTT; cdr3_aa: CASSLGGQKNTEAFF; j_call: TRBJ1-1; clone_size: -; d_call: -; v_call: TRBV5-1
cdr3_nt: TGTGCCAGCGGGGAGATGGGGGGAGAGACCCAGTACTTC; cdr3_aa: CASGEMGGETQYF; j_call: TRBJ2-5; clone_size: -; d_call: -; v_call: TRBV6-1
cdr3_nt: TGTGCCAGCAGTTCGTGGGGACAGGGGTCCGCGCAGCCCCAGCATTTT; cdr3_aa: CASSSWGQGSAQPQHF; j_call: TRBJ1-5; clone_size: -; d_call: TRBD1; v_call: TRBV27
cdr3_nt: TGTGCCAGCAGTTTTATTAGCGGTACCTACAATGAGCAGTTCTTC; cdr3_aa: CASSFISGTYNEQFF; j_call: TRBJ2-1; clone_size: -; d_call: -; v_call: TRBV28
cdr3_nt: TGTGCCAGCAGCGCGGGAGCCTACGAGCAGTACTTC; cdr3_aa: CASSAGAYEQYF; j_call: TRBJ2-7; clone_size: -; d_call: TRBD2; v_call: TRBV6-5
cdr3_nt: TGTGCCAGCAGTTTGTTTCACAGGGGGATCAACGAGCAGTACTTC; cdr3_aa: CASSLFHRGINEQYF; j_call: TRBJ2-7; clone_size: -; d_call: TRBD1; v_call: TRBV27
cdr3_nt: TGTGCCAGCAGAATCCCCGGGGGGACGGATTCCTACGAGCAGTACTTC; cdr3_aa: CASRIPGGTDSYEQYF; j_call: TRBJ2-7; clone_size: -; d_call: TRBD2; v_call: TRBV28
cdr3_nt: TGTGCCAGCAGCTTGGTGGGGGAGGGGGAGACCCAGTACTTC; cdr3_aa: CASSLVGEGETQYF; j_call: TRBJ2-5; clone_size: -; d_call: TRBD2; v_call: TRBV5-4
cdr3_nt: TGCGCCAGCAGAGCACAGACGAGCTCCTACGAGCAGTACTTC; cdr3_aa: CASRAQTSSYEQYF; j_call: TRBJ2-7; clone_size: -; d_call: -; v_call: TRBV5-1
cdr3_nt: TGTGCCAGCGGGGGGGGCGGGGCCTCCTACAATGAGCAGTTCTTC; cdr3_aa: CASGGGGASYNEQFF; j_call: TRBJ2-1; clone_size: -; d_call: -; v_call: TRBV9
cdr3_nt: TGTGCCAGCAGCCTTAGGGGAACAGGGCCCAACACCGGGGAGCTGTTTTTT; cdr3_aa: CASSLRGTGPNTGELFF; j_call: TRBJ2-2; clone_size: once; d_call: -; v_call: TRBV27
cdr3_nt: TGTGCCAGCAGTTTAGTAGGGGGCGTATTCGATGAGCAGTTCTTC; cdr3_aa: CASSLVGGVFDEQFF; j_call: TRBJ2-1; clone_size: -; d_call: TRBD1; v_call: TRBV27